The T cell receptor beta chain under discussion was sequenced for a study of CD8 T cells in ankylosing spondylitis (dated 2017 in TCRdb). In the study overall: The study set out to find disease-linked TCR variants by profiling T cell receptor beta repertoires in ankylosing spondylitis patients and healthy donors. The full study cohort was made up of under 30 ankylosing spondylitis patients and about a hundred healthy donors. Peripheral blood samples were taken, and synovial fluid was additionally collected from ankylosing spondylitis patients.

Comments on this clonotype: Its antigen specificity is not known. No much larger clone is present one base from it, and per-base qualities are unavailable.

CDR1 SGHNT and CDR2 YYREEE were looked up in the germline V gene (reference sequence). Taken from cysteine to phenylalanine, the CDR3 has 19 residues. The only DNA kept is the CDR3, 57 bases in frame from the first base. V is pruned by 3 bases and J by 1 base, leaving 14 bases of the junction without a gene match. The reads were generated on an Illumina HiSeq 2500. Quantitative 5'-RACE with molecular barcodes was the method used to prepare the TCR beta libraries. Per the source publication's procedure: Disease-linked TCR variants were identified with a new computational method built on a probabilistic model of VDJ rearrangement. TCRdb trimmed public reads at Q25 via fastp, called clones via MiXCR and kept in-frame beta chains. Rows with one shared CDR3 protein collapse into an entry with the most common genes and DNA. These V and J calls are TCRdb output, not the study's own analysis. Across this sample there are a few hundred thousand distinct CDR3 sequences, with 20% to 30% seen only once. The ten largest clones capture roughly 0.6% of the sample.

The paper as a whole reports these results and caveats: The disease-linked clones were reported to be significantly enriched in matched synovial fluid samples from ankylosing spondylitis patients. A TCR beta motif made up of several highly homologous amino acid variants appeared to be characteristic of blood from ankylosing spondylitis patients. Some motif variants were previously reported in synovial fluid and blood of reactive arthritis patients, suggesting common disease-initiation mechanisms. The disease-linked clones had a CD8+ phenotype and were found at relatively low frequencies in peripheral blood.

The rearranged chain carries TRBV5-4 and TRBJ2-4, with 9 bases matching TRBD1. Specimen: blood, either unsorted or a sorted T cell fraction (not recorded which). This TCR derives from a male donor with ankylosing spondylitis or in good health (not recorded which). In nucleotide form, the sequence is TGTGCCAGCAGCTACAGGGGGCGGCTTGAGAATAGCGCCAAAAACATTCAGTACTTC. Its protein reads: CASSYRGRLENSAKNIQYF.